This T cell receptor (beta chain) was sequenced in a study of blood T cell repertoires in COVID-19. Deletions cut 2 bases from V and 1 base from J, with 9 bases between. Germline values: CDR1 SGHRS, CDR2 YFSETQ. CDR3 length: 14 residues. TCRdb's table, derived via immunoSEQ multiplex PCR, lists solely in-frame clones and lacks some. The data hold 200,000 to 250,000 clones, with about 93% observed a single time. The V and J genes are TRBV5-1 and TRBJ2-5, with D possibly being TRBD2 (5 bases). The sequenced material came from peripheral blood. The receptor's source is a man younger than 40 with COVID-19, enrolled during active disease. CDR3 nucleotide sequence: TGCGCCAGCAGCTTTGGGAGAAGCCAAGAGACCCAGTACTTC. Protein product: CASSFGRSQETQYF.